The 28 T cell receptor beta chains listed next were all sequenced from one sample in a study of tumor-infiltrating lymphocytes in primary liver carcinoma. TCR beta cDNA was prepared out of 500 ng total RNA by means of a constant-region primer. What produced the TCR beta libraries was three nested multiplex PCR rounds using slightly modified ARM-PCR. Two initial PCR rounds of around 10 cycles each paired TRBV1-TRBV30 forward primers with a C-beta reverse primer. TCRdb redid the calling of the multiplex PCR reads with MiXCR, one entry per CDR3 protein. Seen here are around 71,000 distinct CDR3 sequences, roughly two thirds observed once, and the top ten hold approximately 13%. The tissue used was unsorted bulk material of about 19-30 mg. RNA and DNA were co-extracted from it with the AllPrep DNA/RNA mini kit. Sequenced input: liver tumor tissue from sampling region 4. Subset: tumor region T4, right-lateral pole. The receptors come from a woman in her sixties or seventies with primary liver carcinoma and hepatitis B virus infection.

The rearrangement uses TRBV6-5 and TRBJ1-2, with 8 positions matching TRBD1. The CDR3 covers 15 residues. V shed 5 bases, J shed 10 bases, and the junction held 15 bases outside the gene matches. The germline gives CDR1 MNHEY, CDR2 SVGAGI. CDR3 sequence (DNA): TGTGCCAGCAGTCGCGTCGGACAGGGCGGTAATGCCTACACCTTC. This gives the protein CASSRVGQGGNAYTF.

Details on this clonotype: The junction and the germline gene differ at one end; a read error may be behind it. The V call is TRBV6-1, the J call TRBJ1-2; D is unclear. Germline loops: CDR1 MNHNS, CDR2 SASEGT. The CDR3 totals 15 residues. CDR3 region: CASSEAWGFHYGHIF. For the CDR3, the DNA is TGTGCCAGCAGTGAAGCGTGGGGATTCCACTATGGCCACATCTTC.

This clonotype was detected once. Since no conserved phenylalanine or tryptophan closes the CDR3, a read error is the likely cause. The V and J genes are TRBV29-1 and TRBJ2-7; TRBD1 might be the D (5 bases). Germline V gene sequence: CDR1 SQVTM, CDR2 ANQGSEA. This CDR3 region has 12 residues. The CDR3 coding sequence is TGCAGCGTTGCCCCAGGGTCCTACGTGCAGTACTTG. This codes for CSVAPGSYVQYL.

The rearrangement links TRBV2 to TRBJ2-1; TRBD2 might be the D (5 bases). V was cut by 9 bases and J by 0 bases, with 12 bases left in between. This CDR3 is 14 amino acids long. Germline CDR1 is SNHLY and CDR2 is FYNNEI. CDR3 in amino acids: CARERRNSYNEQFF. CDR3 bases: TGTGCCAGGGAGCGGAGAAACTCCTACAATGAGCAGTTCTTC.

The rearrangement links TRBV14 to TRBJ1-1, with TRBD1 as a possible D gene (5 bases). Trimming stripped 0 bases from V and 7 bases from J, with 15 bases between. The CDR3 extends over 15 amino acids. The germline gives CDR1 SGHDN, CDR2 FVKESK. DNA of the CDR3: TGTGCCAGCAGCCAAGATGGTAGGGGTCGGATTGAAGCTTTCTTT. This sequence encodes CASSQDGRGRIEAFF.

Only one count was recorded for this clonotype. This may stem from a read error, because a much larger clone lies one nucleotide away. The chain joins TRBV28 to TRBJ2-5, with 8 bases lining up with TRBD1. V lost 5 bases, J lost 5 bases, and 10 bases stayed unmatched. The germline gives CDR1 MDHEN, CDR2 SYDVKM. This CDR3 is 15 amino acids long. The CDR3 DNA is TGTGCCAGCAGTACCAACAGGGGGGTCTTGGAGACCCAGTACTTC. Translated, it gives CASSTNRGVLETQYF.

In regard to this clonotype: Relative to the germline gene, one junction end is altered; a read error may explain this. The rearrangement joins TRBV5-1 to TRBJ2-3; the match to TRBD1 covers 8 bases. The CDR3 runs to 16 residues. CDR1 and CDR2 from the germline V gene are SGHRS and YFSETQ. CDR3 amino acids: CASSLAIDRGTDTQYF. The CDR3 DNA reads TGCGCCAGCAGTTTGGCCATTGACAGGGGTACAGATACGCAGTATTTT.

To note about this clonotype: A much larger clonotype is one base distant, so this may be a read error. This chain links TRBV7-9 with TRBJ1-1, with D perhaps matching TRBD1 (6 bases). V was clipped by 2 bases and J by 7 bases, with 14 bases between them. Germline V gene sequence: CDR1 SEHNR, CDR2 FQNEAQ (reference sequence). This CDR3 comprises 14 residues. The CDR3 here is CASSLTGWGIEAFF. DNA of the CDR3: TGTGCCAGCAGCTTAACAGGGTGGGGCATTGAAGCTTTCTTT.

The V gene is TRBV12-3 or TRBV12-4, the J gene TRBJ2-3; tentative D call: TRBD1 (7 bases). The CDR3 extends over 16 amino acids. V was trimmed by 5 bases and J by 5 bases, leaving 20 bases between them. The CDR3 sequence: CASSPGDRIYIDTQYF. The CDR3 bases are TGTGCCAGCAGTCCGGGGGACAGAATCTACATAGATACGCAGTATTTT.

This clonotype was seen only once. An end of the junction differs from the germline gene, which may be a read error. The chain carries TRBV6-5 and TRBJ2-4; TRBD1 matches 9 bases. Germline V gene lookup returns CDR1 MNHEY and CDR2 SVGAGI. The CDR3 sequence is 15 residues long. CDR3 loop: CASQGVGQGKNNQYF. The CDR3 region has the DNA TGTGCCAGCCAAGGGGTGGGACAGGGCAAAAACAATCAGTACTTC.

This clonotype has only a few counts. The chain employs TRBV12-3 or TRBV12-4 and TRBJ1-6, with TRBD1 identical over 9 bases. Losses at the gene ends were 5 bases for V and 11 bases for J; bases not matched to a gene: 10. This CDR3 contains 15 residues. CDR3 sequence reads: CASSRRQGGNPPLHF. The CDR3 DNA reads TGTGCCAGCAGTCGTCGACAGGGGGGGAATCCACCCCTCCACTTT.

Points on this clonotype: This may come from a read error, since a much larger clone is one base off. This rearrangement joins TRBV29-1 to TRBJ2-1; tentative D call: TRBD1 (6 bases). Germline CDR1 and CDR2: SQVTM and ANQGSEA. This CDR3 has 14 amino acids. Trimming cost V 4 bases and J 6 bases, with 16 bases left between them. CDR3 in DNA: TGCAGCGTTGTTGGGGGCAATCTGGTCAATGAGCAGTTCTTC. The encoded protein is CSVVGGNLVNEQFF.

This clonotype came up once. The gene calls are TRBV4-2 and TRBJ2-3; TRBD2 might be the D (6 bases). Trimming removed 1 base from V and 1 base from J, with 12 bases in between. Germline V gene data show CDR1 as LGHNA and CDR2 as YNFKEQ. The CDR3 covers 16 residues. For the CDR3, the DNA is TGTGCCAGCAGCCAAGTGGAGGGGAGGCGCACAGATACGCAGTATTTT. This translates into CASSQVEGRRTDTQYF.

The rearrangement uses TRBV12-3 or TRBV12-4 and TRBJ2-7; D remains unclear. This CDR3 is 15 amino acids long. The germline V and J ends were trimmed by 3 bases and 3 bases, with 15 bases remaining between them. CDR3 DNA sequence: TGTGCCAGCAGTTTCTATCTGGACGCGAGCTACGAGCAGTACTTC. Its translation is CASSFYLDASYEQYF.

Regarding this clonotype: This is likely a read error, given that the CDR3 carries no conserved phenylalanine or tryptophan at its end. J is TRBJ2-7 and V is TRBV6-5; 9 nucleotides line up with TRBD2. Per the germline V gene, CDR1 is MNHEY and CDR2 is SVGAGI. This CDR3 has 15 residues. The DNA of the CDR3 is TGTCCCAACAGCGCGGCGGCGGGAGGGTACTACGAGCAGTACTTA. Residues: CPNSAAAGGYYEQYL.

Worth noting for this clonotype: A read error may account for a junction end that differs from germline. The chain has TRBV5-1 and TRBJ2-1; 13 positions agree with TRBD2. This CDR3 is 19 amino acids long. Looked up from germline, CDR1 is SGHRS and CDR2 is YFSETQ. CDR3: CASGSTSGRASYSYNGQFF. CDR3 nucleotide sequence: TGCGCCAGCGGCTCCACTAGCGGGAGGGCCTCCTACTCTTACAATGGGCAGTTCTTC.

This clonotype was recorded many times. This sequence joins TRBV6-4 and TRBJ2-1; 11 bases match TRBD2. CDR1 is MRHNA and CDR2 is SNTAGT in the germline V gene. This CDR3 contains 15 residues. Trimming removed 6 bases from V and 5 bases from J; junction bases left unmatched: 6. CDR3 protein: CASSPTSGDNNEQFF. The CDR3, as DNA: TGTGCCAGCAGCCCGACTAGCGGGGATAACAATGAGCAGTTCTTC.

Turning to this clonotype: Mismatch with germline at one junction end may stem from a read error. The rearrangement joins TRBV11-2 to TRBJ2-3; perhaps TRBD1 as D (6 bases). From germline, CDR1 is SGHAT and CDR2 FQNNGV. The CDR3 contains 15 residues. The CDR3 nucleotides read TGTGTCAGCAGGCCGACAGGATCGTCGACGGATATGCAGTATTTT. Encoded protein: CVSRPTGSSTDMQYF.

To note about this clonotype: At one end, the junction sequence differs from germline, possibly due to a read error. This chain connects TRBV12-3 or TRBV12-4 to TRBJ2-1; 9 bases agree with TRBD2. The CDR3 covers 16 residues. This CDR3 reads CASRSSGRTPYNVQFF. The CDR3 nucleotides read TGTGCCAGCAGGAGTAGCGGGAGAACTCCCTACAATGTGCAGTTCTTC.

The V and J genes are TRBV30 and TRBJ2-2; D is unresolved. The length of the CDR3 is 13 residues. V gave up 3 bases and J gave up 7 bases, with 12 bases separating them. The germline V gene has CDR1 GTSNPN and CDR2 SVGIG (reference sequence). CDR3 in amino acids: CAWSVDVIGELFF. CDR3 in DNA: TGTGCCTGGAGCGTAGATGTAATCGGGGAGCTGTTTTTT.

As for this clonotype: One end of the junction varies from germline; a read error may be responsible. This chain uses TRBV6-5 with TRBJ2-5, with D possibly TRBD2 on 6 matching bases. The CDR3 length is 14 residues. Germline V CDR1 and CDR2: MNHEY, SVGAGI. The CDR3 loop reads CAGRRAQVAETRYF. Here the CDR3 DNA reads TGTGCCGGCCGGAGGGCGCAGGTGGCGGAGACCCGGTACTTC.

This clonotype was picked up many times. This chain joins TRBV6-5 and TRBJ2-5; TRBD2 aligns across 14 bases. In germline, CDR1 is MNHEY, CDR2 SVGAGI. Losses at the gene ends were 6 bases for V and 1 base for J; bases not matched to a gene: 13. The CDR3 has 19 amino acids. Written as DNA, the CDR3 is TGTGCCAGCAGACGGAAGAATGGACTAGCGGGAGGCTCCCAAGAGACCCAGTACTTC. Protein: CASRRKNGLAGGSQETQYF.

V is TRBV24-1 and J is TRBJ2-3; 11 positions agree with TRBD1. Germline values: CDR1 KGHDR, CDR2 SFDVKD. Trimming at V came to 6 bases and at J to 4 bases, leaving 8 bases not matched to a gene. The CDR3 sequence is 16 residues long. The CDR3 nucleotides read TGTGCCACCAGTCTAGGACAGGGGGCTGGCTCAGATACGCAGTATTTT. This gives the protein CATSLGQGAGSDTQYF.

This sequence joins TRBV14 and TRBJ1-1, with 7 nucleotides matching TRBD1. CDR1 and CDR2 from the germline V gene are SGHDN and FVKESK. The junction had 8 bases not matched to a gene; V was cut back by 2 bases and J by 8 bases. The CDR3 spans 14 residues. The CDR3, as DNA: TGTGCCAGCAGCCAAATGACAGGGTACTTGGAAGCTTTCTTT. Its translation: CASSQMTGYLEAFF.

A remark on this clonotype: The missing conserved phenylalanine or tryptophan at the end of this CDR3 makes a read error likely. The chain recombines TRBV11-2 with TRBJ2-1, with D unclear. The CDR3 is made up of 16 amino acids. Deletions cut 8 bases from V and 4 bases from J, with 21 bases between. Germline assignment: CDR1 SGHAT and CDR2 FQNNGV. The CDR3 region is CASGPGLVGDYNEQFI. CDR3 DNA: TGTGCCAGCGGCCCCGGGCTAGTGGGCGATTACAATGAGCAGTTCATC.

With respect to this clonotype: Relative to the germline gene, one junction end is altered; a read error may explain this. The V gene is TRBV11-1, the J gene TRBJ2-1; a weak D match, TRBD2 (6 bases). CDR1 is SGHAT, CDR2 FQDESV, per germline (reference sequence). The CDR3 has 17 residues. The CDR3 nucleotides are TGCGCCAGCAGTTTAGGTCGGGGGAGGTGGGGTGTCGATGAGCAGTTCTTC. This encodes CASSLGRGRWGVDEQFF.

The V gene is TRBV14, the J gene TRBJ2-7; 7 bases fit TRBD2. CDR1 is SGHDN, CDR2 FVKESK, per germline. This CDR3 contains 17 residues. The V and J ends lost 5 bases and 0 bases, in that order; junction bases with no gene match: 13. CDR3 sequence reads: CASSTCGRGGRSYEQYF. CDR3 DNA: TGTGCCAGCAGCACCTGTGGACGCGGGGGTCGCTCCTACGAGCAGTACTTC.

With regard to this clonotype: An end of the junction differs from the germline gene, which may be a read error. The chain employs TRBV5-5 and TRBJ2-2; TRBD2 might be the D (5 bases). Germline assignment: CDR1 SGHKS and CDR2 YYEKEE (reference sequence). CDR3 length: 14 residues. The CDR3 spells CTSRRSGMGGELFF. DNA for the CDR3: TGTACCAGCAGGAGGTCAGGAATGGGCGGGGAGCTGTTTTTT.